The present T cell receptor beta chain was sequenced within a study of cytomegalovirus exposure and HLA in healthy donors. The primer mix had 60 Vbeta and 13 Jbeta primers. Profiling relied on immunoSEQ multiplex PCR, and the TCRdb table lists in-frame clones only, not all of them. The ten top clones account for approximately 1.7%, within a sample of over 100,000 clones. As for this clone: What it binds is unknown.

V was clipped by 4 bases and J by 4 bases, with 14 bases between them. Germline CDR1 is SNHLY and CDR2 is FYNNEI. The CDR3 consists of 15 residues. Study results and caveats: Segments of the TCR beta V type were, in most cases, productive about 90% or about 30% of the time in an earlier analysis. Indistinguishability led to the exclusion of some V segments, TRBV6-2 and TRBV6-3 included. HLA alleles were associated with roughly 15,000 TCR beta sequences in a later analysis at 0.05 false discovery rate.

The source is a man younger than 30 in good health and CMV-seronegative. The gene calls are TRBV2 and TRBJ1-5; tentative D call: TRBD1 (6 bases). The specimen was PBMCs. CDR3 nucleotides: TGTGCCAGCAGTGCGACAGGCCCAGGGAATCAGCCCCAGCATTTT. Residues: CASSATGPGNQPQHF.